The 10 T cell receptor beta chains below come from one sample, sequenced in a study of shared clonotypes between healthy human individuals. Assay: immunoSEQ multiplex PCR; the TCRdb copy retains only in-frame clones and omits some. The sample yields around 1.1 million clones, around three quarters seen once. The sample consisted of memory CD4+ T cells from PBMCs. Subset: CD45RA-negative fraction. Receptors originate from a man aged 18 to 35 in good health. Some clones in this sample may be carry-over from other donors' samples.

The chain combines TRBV5-6 with TRBJ1-1; no clear D. Germline V gene sequence: CDR1 SGHDT, CDR2 YYEEEE. The CDR3 has 14 amino acids. V was clipped by 4 bases and J by 0 bases, with 10 bases between them. The CDR3 nucleotides read TGTGCCAGCAGCCTGATGCAGGTGAACACTGAAGCTTTCTTT. This codes for CASSLMQVNTEAFF. The variable domain in full, with the rest retrieved from reference TRBV5-6 and TRBJ1-1, is DAGVTQSPTHLIKTRGQQVTLRCSPKSGHDTVSWYQQALGQGPQFIFQYYEEEERQRGNFPDRFSGHQFPNYSSELNVNALLLGDSALYLCASSLMQVNTEAFFGQGTRLTVV.

CDR3 nucleotide sequence: TGCGCCAGCAGCCAAGTGGCCCAGGGGGCGGTTGGCTACACCTTC. Translated, it gives CASSQVAQGAVGYTF. The rearrangement joins TRBV4-1 to TRBJ1-2, with 8 nucleotides matching TRBD1. The V segment lost 1 base and the J segment 7 bases; nucleotides outside the gene matches: 8. The CDR3 runs to 15 residues. Looked up from germline, CDR1 is MGHRA and CDR2 is YSYEKL.

This clone was recorded only once. The chain employs TRBV28 and TRBJ2-5, with TRBD2 matching 8 bases. V lost 5 bases to trimming and J lost 1 base; unmatched junction nucleotides: 9. This CDR3 has 16 residues. Germline values: CDR1 MDHEN, CDR2 SYDVKM. The CDR3 coding sequence is TGTGCCAGCAGTCACGGGGGTAGCGGGGTCCAAGAGACCCAGTACTTC. This gives the protein CASSHGGSGVQETQYF.

For this clone: The conserved closing phenylalanine or tryptophan is absent in this CDR3, likely reflecting a read error. The rearrangement joins TRBV27 to TRBJ2-7, with 7 bases lining up with TRBD1. Trimming cost V 3 bases and J 6 bases; bases outside gene matches: 11. Germline CDR1 reads MNHEY; CDR2 reads SMNVEV (reference sequence). This CDR3 is built from 15 residues. CDR3 nucleotide sequence: TGTGCCAGCAGTTTGTCGGGACAGCTTTTGGGCGAGCAGTACCTC. As protein: CASSLSGQLLGEQYL.

V gene TRBV5-1 combines with J gene TRBJ2-7; the match to TRBD1 covers 11 bases. Per germline, CDR1 SGHRS and CDR2 YFSETQ. The CDR3 is made up of 15 amino acids. V lost 7 bases to trimming and J lost 1 base; unmatched junction nucleotides: 7. CDR3 sequence (DNA): TGCGCCAGCGGGACCGGACAGGGGGCTTCCTACGAGCAGTACTTC. Amino acid sequence: CASGTGQGASYEQYF.

A few counts support this clone. The sample carries other DNA sequences with the same CDR3. The V call is TRBV5-1, the J call TRBJ2-1; D might be TRBD2 (5 bases). Trimming pared 2 bases from V and 4 bases from J, leaving 10 bases between. The CDR3 loop spans 14 amino acids. CDR1 and CDR2 (germline): SGHRS, YFSETQ. DNA of the CDR3: TGCGCCAGCAGCTTAGGTAGCGAGTACAATGAGCAGTTCTTC. The encoded protein is CASSLGSEYNEQFF.

This clone has only a few counts. The chain combines TRBV9 with TRBJ1-1, with D unresolved. Trimming took off 0 bases at V and 4 bases at J, with 13 bases between the two ends. There are 15 residues in the CDR3. The germline V gene has CDR1 SGDLS and CDR2 YYNGEE. CDR3 coding DNA: TGTGCCAGCAGCGTAGATGGGAGTCAGAGCACTGAAGCTTTCTTT. This sequence encodes CASSVDGSQSTEAFF.

This clone was observed a handful of times. This chain joins TRBV4-1 and TRBJ1-2, with no clear D. This CDR3 is built from 13 residues. The germline V and J ends were trimmed by 0 bases and 5 bases, with 7 bases remaining between them. Germline CDR1 is MGHRA and CDR2 is YSYEKL. The CDR3 sequence: CASSQDGGYGYTF. The CDR3 bases are TGCGCCAGCAGCCAAGATGGAGGGTATGGCTACACCTTC.

This clone was detected a few times. V and J are TRBV28 and TRBJ1-3; D is unclear. The V gene lost 4 bases and the J gene lost 7 bases, with 2 bases spanning the gap. The CDR3 has 10 amino acids. CDR1 and CDR2 from the germline V gene are MDHEN and SYDVKM. The CDR3 coding sequence is TGTGCCAGCAGTTCCAACACCATATATTTT. Translating gives CASSSNTIYF.

This chain links TRBV28 with TRBJ1-4; 8 bases agree with TRBD1. J was trimmed by 8 bases and V by 3 bases; bases with no gene match: 14. The germline CDR1 and CDR2 sequences are MDHEN and SYDVKM. CDR3 size: 17 residues. The CDR3: CASSFVYPGGAWEKLFF. DNA for the CDR3: TGTGCCAGCAGTTTTGTTTATCCAGGGGGCGCATGGGAAAAACTGTTTTTT.